The rows below give T cell receptor beta chains drawn from one sample of a study of cytomegalovirus exposure and HLA in healthy donors. Measured with immunoSEQ multiplex PCR; TCRdb has only the in-frame clones, and not every one. Among around 160,000 clones listed, around 63% were seen once. The sequenced sample was PBMCs. These receptors all come from a young woman in good health and CMV-seropositive. The CDR3 runs from the conserved cysteine through the conserved F or W. The order of the fields is D gene, V gene, J gene, clone size, CDR3 DNA, CDR3 protein. The D gene is left open where the match is weak. Clone size is shown for a subset of rows, as once, few, many or a class of expanded clone.

>TRBD1|TRBV28|TRBJ2-1|.
TGTGCCAGCAGTCCGTCAGGGGGTCAATACAATGAGCAGTTCTTC
CASSPSGGQYNEQFF
>.|TRBV27|TRBJ1-4|.
TGTGCCAGCAGTGCCGGGACTGGCTCTTTCGCACTGTTTTTT
CASSAGTGSFALFF
>.|TRBV7-3|TRBJ2-5|few
TGTGCCAGCAGCTTAAACAGGGAAGAGACCCAGTACTTC
CASSLNREETQYF
>.|TRBV27|TRBJ2-7|.
TGTGCCAGCAGTTTATCGAGGGCCGGGTACGAGCAGTACTTC
CASSLSRAGYEQYF
>.|TRBV27|TRBJ1-3|once
TGTGCCAGCAGTTTATGGGCGGGCGGCACCATATATTTT
CASSLWAGGTIYF
>.|TRBV14|TRBJ2-5|.
TGTGCCAGCAGCTACGGCGGGGCACAAGAGACCCAGTACTTC
CASSYGGAQETQYF
>TRBD1|TRBV28|TRBJ1-1|few
TGTGCCAGCAGTAGGGACAGAATGAACACTGAAGCTTTCTTT
CASSRDRMNTEAFF
>.|TRBV28|TRBJ1-1|.
TGTGCCAGCACCCCCGACAAGGGGGCTGAAGCTTTCTTT
CASTPDKGAEAFF
>.|TRBV6-5|TRBJ2-1|.
TGTGCCAGCAGTTACATCGTGGCGGATTACAATGAGCAGTTCTTC
CASSYIVADYNEQFF
>TRBD1|TRBV7-9|TRBJ1-2|once
TGTGCCAGCAGCTCCGGGACAGTCCATGTAGGCTACACCTTC
CASSSGTVHVGYTF
>.|TRBV30|TRBJ1-1|.
TGTGCCTGGAGCGCCGGACTGATGAACACTGAAGCTTTCTTT
CAWSAGLMNTEAFF
>TRBD2|TRBV7-9|TRBJ2-1|.
TGTGCCAGCAGCTTTCTCCGCGGGGGGGCCTCGGGGAATGAGCAGTTCTTC
CASSFLRGGASGNEQFF
>TRBD1|TRBV7-2|TRBJ2-7|.
TGTGCCAGCAGCTACACCGGGACAGGGGGCGGGGAGCAGTACTTC
CASSYTGTGGGEQYF
>.|TRBV5-1|TRBJ2-1|.
TGCGCCAGCAGCTTGGCGGGGGTCCCGTCCTACAATGAGCAGTTCTTC
CASSLAGVPSYNEQFF
>.|TRBV27|TRBJ2-2|.
TGTGCCAGCAGTTTATCCCCCACGGCCGGGGAGCTGTTTTTT
CASSLSPTAGELFF
>.|TRBV9|TRBJ2-5|.
TGTGCCAGCAGCGCCCGGGGTGTGGACCAAGAGACCCAGTACTTC
CASSARGVDQETQYF
>.|TRBV2|TRBJ2-2|.
TGTGCCAGCAGTGCACCTGGACAGAGCGCGAACACCGGGGAGCTGTTTTTT
CASSAPGQSANTGELFF
>.|TRBV18|TRBJ2-3|.
TGTGCCAGCTCACCACGGAGTTCTAGCACAGATACGCAGTATTTT
CASSPRSSSTDTQYF
>TRBD1|TRBV4-3|TRBJ1-1|.
TGCGCCAGCAGCCACCGACAGGGACTGAACACTGAAGCTTTCTTT
CASSHRQGLNTEAFF
>TRBD2|TRBV6-5|TRBJ2-4|few
TGTGCCAGCAGTTACACATGGACTAGCGGGAAAAACATTCAGTACTTC
CASSYTWTSGKNIQYF
>TRBD2|TRBV6-6|TRBJ2-7|.
TGTGCCAGCAGGGGACTAGCGGCCTCCTACGAGCAGTACTTC
CASRGLAASYEQYF
>.|TRBV5-8|TRBJ1-3|few
TGTGCCAGCAGGGTGAGGTCTCGGTCCGGAAACACCATATATTTT
CASRVRSRSGNTIYF
>.|TRBV7-9|TRBJ1-1|.
TGTGCCAGCAGCTTGACCGACAGGTCTGGGCCTGAAGCTTTCTTT
CASSLTDRSGPEAFF
>.|TRBV5-1|TRBJ1-2|.
TGCGCCAGCAGCTTGGGGCAGGTGTCGAACTATGGCTACACCTTC
CASSLGQVSNYGYTF
>TRBD2|TRBV15|TRBJ2-2|.
TGTGCCACCAGCAAACAGGGACTAGCGGGAAACACCGGGGAGCTGTTTTTT
CATSKQGLAGNTGELFF
>TRBD2|TRBV13|TRBJ2-7|.
TGTGCCAGCAGCTTAGTAGGACTAGCGGGAGGAATGCACTCCTACGAGCAGTACTTC
CASSLVGLAGGMHSYEQYF
>.|TRBV19|TRBJ2-7|.
TGTGCCAGTAGTATAGGAGGGTACGAGCAGTACTTC
CASSIGGYEQYF
>.|TRBV6-5|TRBJ2-1|.
TGTGCCAGCAGTTACCAGACAGGTAGCTCCTACAATGAGCAGTTCTTC
CASSYQTGSSYNEQFF
>.|TRBV9|TRBJ2-1|.
TGTGCCAGCAGCGTAACGGGAGAGTACAATGAGCAGTTCTTC
CASSVTGEYNEQFF
>.|TRBV7-2|TRBJ2-6|.
TGTGCCAGCAGCCCCGCGCCTGGGGCCAACGTCCTGACTTTC
CASSPAPGANVLTF
>.|TRBV7-9|TRBJ1-5|once
TGTGCCAGCAGCTTAGCGCAGTCAGGAAGCAATCAGCCCCAGCATTTT
CASSLAQSGSNQPQHF
>TRBD1|TRBV11-1|TRBJ2-2|.
TGTGCCAGCAGCTTTGACAGGGGGAACACCGGGGAGCTGTTTTTT
CASSFDRGNTGELFF
>TRBD1|TRBV27|TRBJ1-2|.
TGTGCCAGCACCAGTGGACAGGGAGGCTATGGCTACACCTTC
CASTSGQGGYGYTF
>TRBD1|TRBV29-1|TRBJ1-2|.
TGCAGCGCCTCGGACAGGGGAAACTATGGCTACACCTTC
CSASDRGNYGYTF
>TRBD2|TRBV4-3|TRBJ2-3|few
TGCGCCAGCAGCCACGGACTAGCGGGCACAGATACGCAGTATTTT
CASSHGLAGTDTQYF
>.|TRBV11-2|TRBJ2-7|.
TGTGCCAGCACCCAACAGGGTTCGGAAGAGCAGTACTTC
CASTQQGSEEQYF
>.|TRBV19|TRBJ1-4|.
TGTGCCAGTAGTTTTAATCCGGGGGTAGGGGAAAAACTGTTTTTT
CASSFNPGVGEKLFF
>TRBD2|TRBV28|TRBJ2-1|.
TGTGCCAGCAGGACCGGACTAGCGGGGGGATACAATGAGCAGTTCTTC
CASRTGLAGGYNEQFF
>TRBD1|TRBV2|TRBJ2-7|.
TGTGCCAGCAGTGTTCCCATCACGGGACAGGGCTCTTACGAGCAGTACTTC
CASSVPITGQGSYEQYF
>TRBD1|TRBV19|TRBJ2-3|.
TGTGCCAGTAGTCAAGGGGGCTCCCCGCGGGATACGCAGTATTTT
CASSQGGSPRDTQYF
>.|TRBV2|TRBJ2-7|.
TGTGCCAGCACCAACAGGTTAATCTCCTACGAGCAGTACTTC
CASTNRLISYEQYF
>.|TRBV7-3|TRBJ2-3|few
TGTGCCAGCAGCTCCCTGGGGCAGGGGCCCACAGATACGCAGTATTTT
CASSSLGQGPTDTQYF
>TRBD2|TRBV7-6|TRBJ2-1|.
TGTGCCAGCAGCCAAGACGCTAGCGGGAGTTGGGGTGAGCAGTTCTTC
CASSQDASGSWGEQFF
>.|TRBV7-9|TRBJ2-5|.
TGTGCCAGCAGCTTTTTTCTTTCGCCCAGGGCCCAAGAGACCCAGTACTTC
CASSFFLSPRAQETQYF